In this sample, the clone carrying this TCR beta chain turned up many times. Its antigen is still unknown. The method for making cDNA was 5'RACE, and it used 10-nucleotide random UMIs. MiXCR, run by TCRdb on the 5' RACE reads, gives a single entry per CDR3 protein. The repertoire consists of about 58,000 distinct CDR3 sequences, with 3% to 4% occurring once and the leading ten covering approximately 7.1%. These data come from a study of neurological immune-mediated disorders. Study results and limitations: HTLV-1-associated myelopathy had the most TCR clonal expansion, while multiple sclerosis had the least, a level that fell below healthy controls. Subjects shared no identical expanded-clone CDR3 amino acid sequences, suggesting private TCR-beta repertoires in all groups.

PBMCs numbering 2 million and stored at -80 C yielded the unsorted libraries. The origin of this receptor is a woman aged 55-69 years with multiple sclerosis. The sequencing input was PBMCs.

The CDR3 region is CASSQDFFLGLTF. The CDR3 nucleotides are TGTGCCAGCAGCCAAGATTTCTTCCTGGGGTTGACTTTC. This sequence joins TRBV14 and TRBJ2-6; D not resolved. The CDR3 totals 13 residues. The V gene lost 0 bases and the J gene lost 17 bases, with 14 bases spanning the gap. Germline V gene lookup returns CDR1 SGHDN and CDR2 FVKESK.